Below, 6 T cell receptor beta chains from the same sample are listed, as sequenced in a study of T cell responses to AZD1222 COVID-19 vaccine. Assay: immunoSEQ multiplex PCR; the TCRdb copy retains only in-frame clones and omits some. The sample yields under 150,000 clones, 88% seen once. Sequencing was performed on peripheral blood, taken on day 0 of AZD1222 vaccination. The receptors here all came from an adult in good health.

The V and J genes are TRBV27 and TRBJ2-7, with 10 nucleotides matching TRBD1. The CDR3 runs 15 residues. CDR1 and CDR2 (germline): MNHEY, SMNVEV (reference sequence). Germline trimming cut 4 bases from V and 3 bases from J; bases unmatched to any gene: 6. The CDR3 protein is CASSSPGQGIYEQYF. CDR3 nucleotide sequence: TGTGCCAGCAGTTCCCCGGGACAGGGGATCTACGAGCAGTACTTC.

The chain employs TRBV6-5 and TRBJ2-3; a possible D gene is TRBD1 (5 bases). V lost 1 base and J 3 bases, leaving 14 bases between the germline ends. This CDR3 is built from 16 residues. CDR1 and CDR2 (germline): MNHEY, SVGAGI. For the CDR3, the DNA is TGTGCCAGCAGTTACTACAGGACATCCCAAACAGATACGCAGTATTTT. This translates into CASSYYRTSQTDTQYF.

The CDR3 DNA sequence: TGTGCCAGCAGCATAGACAGTATGAACACTGAAGCTTTCTTT. As protein: CASSIDSMNTEAFF. This chain links TRBV5-4 with TRBJ1-1; the D gene is possibly TRBD1 (5 bases). There are 14 residues in the CDR3. V was pared by 4 bases and J by 0 bases, with 10 bases between. Germline CDR1 reads SGHNT; CDR2 reads YYREEE (reference sequence).

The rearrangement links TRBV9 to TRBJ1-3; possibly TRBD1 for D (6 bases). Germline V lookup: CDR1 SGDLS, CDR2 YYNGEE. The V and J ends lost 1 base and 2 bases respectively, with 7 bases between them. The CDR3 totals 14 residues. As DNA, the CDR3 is TGTGCCAGCAGCGTATCAGGGGCTGGAAACACCATATATTTT. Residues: CASSVSGAGNTIYF.

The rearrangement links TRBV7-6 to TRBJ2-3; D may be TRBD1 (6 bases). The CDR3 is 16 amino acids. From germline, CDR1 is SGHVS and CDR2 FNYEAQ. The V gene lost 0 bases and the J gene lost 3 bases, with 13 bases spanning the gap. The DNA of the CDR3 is TGTGCCAGCAGCTTAGCGGGTAGGGGGAATACAGATACGCAGTATTTT. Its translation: CASSLAGRGNTDTQYF.

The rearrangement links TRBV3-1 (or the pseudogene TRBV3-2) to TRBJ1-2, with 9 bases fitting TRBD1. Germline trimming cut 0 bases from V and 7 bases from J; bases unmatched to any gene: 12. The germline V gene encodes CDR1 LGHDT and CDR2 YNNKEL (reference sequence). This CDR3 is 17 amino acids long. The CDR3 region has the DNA TGTGCCAGCAGCCAAGACCTACAGGGGGCTTATCTCGGTGGCTACACCTTC. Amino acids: CASSQDLQGAYLGGYTF.